The next 25 T cell receptor beta chains were all read from a single sample in a study of blood T cell repertoires in COVID-19. Sequenced by immunoSEQ multiplex PCR; TCRdb stores in-frame clones only, minus some. The sample records around 450,000 clones, 87% being singletons. Specimen: PBMCs or T cells enriched from blood (not recorded which). All receptors derive from a woman in her late teens or twenties who had recovered from COVID-19.

This chain connects TRBV2 to TRBJ1-4; TRBD1 matches at 8 bases. J was trimmed by 4 bases and V by 8 bases; bases with no gene match: 3. The germline gives CDR1 SNHLY, CDR2 FYNNEI. The CDR3 is made up of 13 amino acids. CDR3 in amino acids: CASWGQVNEKLFF. The CDR3 nucleotides read TGTGCCAGCTGGGGACAGGTTAATGAAAAACTGTTTTTT.

J is TRBJ1-6 and V is TRBV2; D might be TRBD1 (5 bases). Germline assignment: CDR1 SNHLY and CDR2 FYNNEI. CDR3 length: 13 amino acids. The V end was cut by 11 bases, the J end by 8 bases, with 16 bases between. The chain's CDR3 is CASRGSRDSPLHF. Here the CDR3 DNA reads TGTGCCTCTAGGGGCTCTCGTGATTCACCCCTCCACTTT.

The rearrangement uses TRBV6-5 and TRBJ1-1; D ambiguous. Germline V gene lookup returns CDR1 MNHEY and CDR2 SVGAGI. Trimming took off 4 bases at V and 0 bases at J, with 12 bases between the two ends. There are 15 residues in the CDR3. CDR3 in DNA: TGTGCCAGCAGTTTACTTGAGGGTATGAACACTGAAGCTTTCTTT. This gives the protein CASSLLEGMNTEAFF.

The chain combines TRBV28 with TRBJ2-7, with 10 positions matching TRBD2. Unmatched junction bases numbered 12, after V lost 10 bases and J lost 6 bases. CDR3 length: 14 amino acids. Germline V CDR1 and CDR2: MDHEN, SYDVKM. The CDR3 protein is CATNLAGGAGEQYF. DNA for the CDR3: TGTGCCACCAATTTAGCGGGGGGTGCCGGCGAGCAGTACTTC.

V gene TRBV5-8 combines with J gene TRBJ2-3; TRBD2 matches 9 bases. CDR1 SGHTS and CDR2 YDEGEE come from the germline V gene. With V trimmed by 0 bases and J by 15 bases, 17 bases remained unmatched. The CDR3 runs 16 residues. Written as DNA, the CDR3 is TGTGCCAGCAGCTTGGGTGTCGGGGGAAGACTAGCGGTTTTATATTTT. Encoded protein: CASSLGVGGRLAVLYF. Full variable domain (outside the CDR3, taken from reference TRBV5-8 and TRBJ2-3): EAGVTQSPTHLIKTRGQQATLRCSPISGHTSVYWYQQALGLGLQFLLWYDEGEERNRGNFPPRFSGRQFPNYSSELNVNALELEDSALYLCASSLGVGGRLAVLYFGPGTRLTVL.

V is TRBV4-1 and J is TRBJ1-4, with D tentatively TRBD1 (5 bases). CDR1 and CDR2 (germline): MGHRA, YSYEKL. Trimming removed 4 bases from V and 4 bases from J, with 19 bases in between. The CDR3 is 17 amino acids. CDR3 in DNA: TGCGCCAGCAGCCTACGGCCTCTACAGGTACTTAATGAAAAACTGTTTTTT. Translating it yields CASSLRPLQVLNEKLFF.

The V and J genes are TRBV6-4 and TRBJ1-1; D not resolved. The length of the CDR3 is 13 residues. Germline CDR1 MRHNA, CDR2 SNTAGT. V was clipped by 6 bases and J by 5 bases, with 13 bases between them. The DNA of the CDR3 is TGTGCCAGCAGCTCGGAAGACGGGACTGAAGCTTTCTTT. The encoded protein is CASSSEDGTEAFF.

Comment on this clone: The junction shows a germline mismatch at one end, possibly a read error. The chain joins TRBV7-2 to TRBJ2-5; 7 nucleotides agree with TRBD1. Germline V CDR1 and CDR2: SGHTA, FQGNSA. The CDR3 has 14 residues. CDR3 sequence reads: CASSLDLGLQGKDF. Here the CDR3 DNA reads TGTGCCAGCAGCTTAGATTTAGGTTTACAGGGGAAGGACTTC.

The chain couples TRBV27 to TRBJ2-7, with 8 bases lining up with TRBD2. CDR3 size: 17 residues. With 6 bases clipped from V and 4 bases from J, the junction kept 17 bases outside the gene matches. CDR1 and CDR2 (germline): MNHEY, SMNVEV (reference sequence). Written as DNA, the CDR3 is TGTGCCAGCAGCCCTAAAGAGCGGGGGTGGCGGCAGTACGAGCAGTACTTC. The encoded protein is CASSPKERGWRQYEQYF.

The chain carries TRBV27 and TRBJ2-5; 8 nucleotides align to TRBD2. The germline V gene encodes CDR1 MNHEY and CDR2 SMNVEV (reference sequence). V lost 7 bases and J lost 3; bases outside the gene matches: 13. CDR3 length: 16 amino acids. Here the CDR3 DNA reads TGTGCCAGCAACGAGCGGGGGCGGGGAGGGAAAGAGACCCAGTACTTC. As protein: CASNERGRGGKETQYF.

This clone has a count of ten or more. In DNA, the CDR3 is TGTGCCAGCACCATGGGACAGACCGTCTATGGCTACACCTTC. This gives the protein CASTMGQTVYGYTF. This chain links TRBV7-9 with TRBJ1-2, with TRBD1 matching over 7 bases. The CDR3 loop spans 14 amino acids. The trim removed 7 bases at V and 4 bases at J, leaving 9 bases unmatched. The germline CDR1 and CDR2 sequences are SEHNR and FQNEAQ (reference sequence).

The CDR3 is CASSLGPGGSYNEQFF. The CDR3 nucleotides are TGCGCCAGCAGCTTAGGGCCAGGGGGCTCCTACAATGAGCAGTTCTTC. The chain links TRBV5-1 to TRBJ2-1; the match to TRBD1 covers 7 bases. Germline trimming cut 2 bases from V and 0 bases from J; bases unmatched to any gene: 5. The CDR3 totals 16 residues. Per germline, CDR1 SGHRS and CDR2 YFSETQ.

The genes are TRBV5-1 and TRBJ2-7; a weak D match, TRBD1 (6 bases). The CDR3 loop spans 14 amino acids. Per germline, CDR1 SGHRS and CDR2 YFSETQ. With 1 base removed from V and 5 bases from J, the gap between germline ends came to 13 bases. DNA for the CDR3: TGCGCCAGCAGCTTGTCCATCCAGGGGAACGAGCAGTACTTC. As protein: CASSLSIQGNEQYF.

The chain recombines TRBV14 with TRBJ1-6, with D hard to call. CDR3 length equals 18 residues. The V end was cut by 0 bases, the J end by 0 bases, with 12 bases between. CDR1 is SGHDN and CDR2 is FVKESK in the germline V gene. The CDR3 coding sequence is TGTGCCAGCAGCCAAGATAGCGGATCGAGCTCCTATAATTCACCCCTCCACTTT. It translates to CASSQDSGSSSYNSPLHF.

The chain is built from TRBV30 and TRBJ1-1, with a weak D call TRBD1 (6 bases). From germline, CDR1 is GTSNPN and CDR2 SVGIG (reference sequence). V lost 5 bases to trimming and J lost 0 bases, with 19 bases between them. CDR3 length: 16 amino acids. The CDR3 sequence: CAWGTGLWAMNTEAFF. As DNA, the CDR3 is TGTGCCTGGGGTACAGGGTTATGGGCAATGAACACTGAAGCTTTCTTT.

V and J are TRBV7-2 and TRBJ1-2; D remains unclear. CDR3 size: 15 residues. Trimming removed 2 bases at V and 0 bases at J, with 10 bases between. Germline V gives CDR1 SGHTA, CDR2 FQGNSA. CDR3 in DNA: TGTGCCAGCAGCTTAATGAGTGGAGCTAACTATGGCTACACCTTC. Residues: CASSLMSGANYGYTF.

The genes are TRBV19 and TRBJ2-1; 8 nucleotides line up with TRBD1. Germline V lookup: CDR1 LNHDA, CDR2 SQIVND (reference sequence). Germline trimming cut 3 bases from V and 2 bases from J; bases unmatched to any gene: 6. This CDR3 spans 16 amino acids. The CDR3: CASSMGGQGTYNEQFF. The DNA for the CDR3 is TGTGCCAGTAGTATGGGTGGACAGGGAACCTACAATGAGCAGTTCTTC.

The V gene is TRBV6-1, the J gene TRBJ2-2; 12 bases map to TRBD2. Germline CDR1 reads MNHNS; CDR2 reads SASEGT. J was trimmed by 7 bases and V by 3 bases; bases with no gene match: 3. The CDR3 contains 15 residues. The CDR3 loop is CASSERTSGIGELFF. CDR3 coding DNA: TGTGCCAGCAGTGAGAGGACTAGCGGGATCGGGGAGCTGTTTTTT.

The chain couples TRBV5-8 to TRBJ1-2; 8 nucleotides match TRBD1. Germline V lookup: CDR1 SGHTS, CDR2 YDEGEE. After removal of 4 bases from V and 3 bases from J, the junction contained 8 bases not matched to a gene. The CDR3 contains 15 residues. Written as DNA, the CDR3 is TGTGCCAGCAGCCTGAAGAACAGGGGGGACTATGGCTACACCTTC. This translates into CASSLKNRGDYGYTF.

CDR3 DNA sequence: TGTGCCACCAGCAGAGATTTTCGGGAACAGAGCCTAGGTGGCTACACCTTC. Protein product: CATSRDFREQSLGGYTF. J is TRBJ1-2 and V is TRBV15; D is ambiguous. Trimming pared 0 bases from V and 7 bases from J, leaving 21 bases between. The CDR3 covers 17 residues. CDR1 is LNHNV, CDR2 YYDKDF, per germline (reference sequence).

This sequence joins TRBV24-1 and TRBJ2-1; 11 bases line up with TRBD1. The V segment lost 4 bases and the J segment 6 bases; nucleotides outside the gene matches: 4. The CDR3 loop spans 15 amino acids. Germline loops: CDR1 KGHDR, CDR2 SFDVKD. CDR3 DNA sequence: TGTGCCACCAGTGACCCCGGGACAGGGGGCAATGAGCAGTTCTTC. Protein sequence: CATSDPGTGGNEQFF.

This sequence joins TRBV6-5 and TRBJ2-2; D perhaps matches TRBD2 (5 bases). The V gene's germline CDR1 is MNHEY and CDR2 SVGAGI. The length of the CDR3 is 14 residues. Trimming removed 4 bases from V and 10 bases from J, with 16 bases in between. CDR3 coding DNA: TGTGCCAGCAGTTTTGGAACGGGGAGAGTGGAGCTGTTTTTT. Its protein product is CASSFGTGRVELFF.

This clone was detected only a few times. The chain combines TRBV12-2 with TRBJ1-2; the table gives TRBD1 as D, unverified against the DNA. TRBV12-2 is flagged as a pseudogene. This CDR3 contains 16 residues. The CDR3, as DNA: TGTGCAAGTCGCTCGACCGGGACAGGGGAGATCTATGGCTACACCTTC. Encoded protein: CASRSTGTGEIYGYTF.

The chain is built from TRBV9 and TRBJ2-7; 7 positions agree with TRBD1. This CDR3 has 13 residues. J gave up 3 bases and V 4 bases, and 4 bases lay outside the gene matches. Germline CDR1 is SGDLS and CDR2 is YYNGEE. The CDR3 here is CASSPGTVYEQYF. The CDR3 bases are TGTGCCAGCAGCCCGGGGACAGTCTACGAGCAGTACTTC.

This chain links TRBV28 with TRBJ1-6; weak D call: TRBD1 (5 bases). This CDR3 is built from 16 residues. V lost 5 bases to trimming and J lost 8 bases, with 19 bases between them. The germline CDR1 and CDR2 sequences are MDHEN and SYDVKM. The CDR3 reads CASSIRDWEVDSPLHF. DNA for the CDR3: TGTGCCAGCAGTATCCGGGACTGGGAGGTGGATTCACCCCTCCACTTT.